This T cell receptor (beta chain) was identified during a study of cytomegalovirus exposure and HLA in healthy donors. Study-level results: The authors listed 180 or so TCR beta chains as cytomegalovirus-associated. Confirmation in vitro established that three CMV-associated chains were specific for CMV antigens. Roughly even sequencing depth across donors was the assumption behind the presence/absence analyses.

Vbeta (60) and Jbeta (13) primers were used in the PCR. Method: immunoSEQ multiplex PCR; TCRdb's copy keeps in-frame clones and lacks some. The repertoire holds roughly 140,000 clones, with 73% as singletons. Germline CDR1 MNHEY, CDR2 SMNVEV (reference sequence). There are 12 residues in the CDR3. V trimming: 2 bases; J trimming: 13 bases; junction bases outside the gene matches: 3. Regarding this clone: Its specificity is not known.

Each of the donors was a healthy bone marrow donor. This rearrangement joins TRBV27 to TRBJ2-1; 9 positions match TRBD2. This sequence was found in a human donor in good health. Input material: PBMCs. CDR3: CASSLPSGDQFF. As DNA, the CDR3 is TGTGCCAGCAGTTTACCTAGCGGGGACCAGTTCTTC.